Listed below are T cell receptor beta chains from one sample, sequenced in a study of CD8+ T cells in alopecia areata. The repertoire was sequenced with immunoSEQ multiplex PCR; TCRdb's copy has only in-frame clones and lacks some. The data contain under 150,000 clones, roughly 80% of them singletons. The source material was CD8+ T cells sorted from blood, sampled at week 4, from a patient treated with tofacitinib. The receptors were sampled from a human donor with alopecia areata. The CDR3 runs from the conserved cysteine through the conserved F or W.

TRBJ2-5 | TRBV11-2 | CALRNQETQYF
TRBJ2-7 | TRBV10-2 | CASSDIAMNYEQYF
TRBJ2-5 | TRBV7-2 | CASSFGGRGETQYF
TRBJ2-3 | TRBV2 | CASRWTQNTDTQYF
TRBJ1-2 | TRBV4-3 | CASSQVDANYGYTF
TRBJ2-2 | TRBV28 | CASTPIPDTGELFF
TRBJ2-5 | TRBV7-9 | CASSSWTGGLETQYF
TRBJ2-2 | TRBV28 | CASSFLGLNTGELFF
TRBJ2-1 | TRBV30 | CAWSSTTEVYDEQFF
TRBJ1-1 | TRBV7-9 | CASSPPSGNTEAFF
TRBJ1-5 | TRBV15 | CATSRDLAGNQPQHF
TRBJ2-7 | TRBV5-1 | CASSLEAGREGEQYF
TRBJ1-1 | TRBV5-1 | CASSPAGGYTEAFF
TRBJ2-2 | TRBV7-9 | CASSLEDYTGELFF
TRBJ2-1 | TRBV5-4 | CASSRQANNEQFF
TRBJ2-2 | TRBV7-8 | CASTLSPAGADTGELFF
TRBJ2-3 | TRBV7-9 | CASDGTSGSTDTQYF
TRBJ1-6 | TRBV6-5 | CASSPGTGSNSPLHF
TRBJ1-1 | TRBV4-2 | CASSQEKEREPEAFF
TRBJ2-5 | TRBV7-9 | CASSSRAWQETQYF
TRBJ2-1 | TRBV29-1 | CSVEGRRGGGTAYNEQFF
TRBJ2-7 | TRBV4-2 | CASSQEGVYYEQYF
TRBJ1-1 | TRBV6-5 | CASSYRRSGTEAFF
TRBJ2-1 | TRBV29-1 | CSVVLSGYNEQFF
TRBJ2-1 | TRBV7-2 | CASSGVASGGDEQFF
TRBJ2-7 | TRBV6-1 | CASGHYYEQYF
TRBJ1-2 | TRBV29-1 | CSVEDNYGYTF
TRBJ2-3 | TRBV5-1 | CASSDNALRGTDTQYF
TRBJ1-2 | TRBV10-3 | CAISEFWVYYGYTF
TRBJ2-5 | TRBV11-2 | CASSLDGPEDF
TRBJ2-7 | TRBV7-9 | CASSPEAGERSEQYF
TRBJ1-1 | TRBV5-6 | CASSFMTGWNTEAFF
TRBJ2-5 | TRBV14 | CASSQKPSGLQETQYF
TRBJ2-1 | TRBV7-8 | CASSPEDYPGRNEQFF
TRBJ2-4 | TRBV19 | CATLPPGLADLTLAKNIQYF
TRBJ1-1 | TRBV11-2 | CASSEPKTGETEAFF
TRBJ1-2 | TRBV29-1 | CSVEDRDRDYGYTF
TRBJ2-2 | TRBV7-9 | CASSRYPGGPNTGELFF
TRBJ2-3 | TRBV11-2 | CASSRTGGADTQYF
TRBJ1-6 | TRBV4-1 | CASSQDPTGRNSPLHF
TRBJ2-1 | TRBV7-6 | CASSFQGADNEQFF
TRBJ2-3 | TRBV13 | CASSLAGQTTDTQYF
TRBJ2-7 | TRBV7-9 | CASSSTGRKYF
TRBJ2-7 | TRBV27 | CASSISGGRGEQYF
TRBJ2-5 | TRBV30 | CAWSGLKETQYF
TRBJ2-7 | TRBV6-5 | CASGTGKTYEQYF
TRBJ2-1 | TRBV7-9 | CASSRRLALANEQFF
TRBJ1-4 | TRBV4-1 | CASSQEGVGGEKLFF
TRBJ2-2 | TRBV29-1 | CSVEKGTGELFF
TRBJ1-1 | TRBV29-1 | CSVNTGWGNTEAFF
TRBJ2-7 | TRBV11-2 | CASSSTDYEQYF
TRBJ2-5 | TRBV10-3 | CAISEIRDSNPWETQYF
TRBJ2-3 | TRBV29-1 | CSVGTFYVDTQYF
TRBJ2-7 | TRBV11-2 | CASSPRDRFTYEQYF
TRBJ1-1 | TRBV29-1 | CSGTQTPNTEAFF